This T cell receptor (beta chain) was documented in a study of T-cell reconstitution after alpha-beta-depleted transplantation in children. Findings of the study overall: In patients about two months after transplant, alpha-beta T cells reportedly arose from several hundred expanded graft clones.

A TCRbeta library incorporating unique molecular identifiers was prepared. TCRdb redid the calling of the PCR reads with MiXCR, one entry per CDR3 protein. Among about a million distinct CDR3 sequences listed, around 30% were seen once. Notes on this clonotype: Its antigen is as yet unknown.

This TCR was sampled from a boy in the first two years of life who had a stem cell transplant for SCID, so the T cells may come from the graft donor. Sequencing was performed on PBMCs, mostly from graft donor cells, taken 360 days after TCRalphabeta/CD19-depleted stem cell transplant.

The CDR3 bases are TGTGCCAGCAGTGAACGGGGAGGGTTCGAGCAGTACTTC. It is translated as CASSERGGFEQYF. J is TRBJ2-7 and V is TRBV25-1; 7 bases fit TRBD2. Germline lookup yields CDR1 MGHDK and CDR2 SYGVNS. The CDR3 contains 13 residues. V lost 2 bases, J lost 6 bases, and 4 bases stayed unmatched.